This T cell receptor beta chain came from a study of shared clonotypes between healthy human individuals. Whole-study results and caveats: Non-shared clonotypes had lower generation probabilities than clonotypes shared by all four sorted-subset donors.

Terminally differentiated effector memory CD45RA+ cells were excluded by CCR7 positive selection of CD45RO-negative cells. Of note for this clone: As yet, its antigen is unknown. Other DNA sequences within the sample encode an identical CDR3.

Profiled with immunoSEQ multiplex PCR; TCRdb holds only in-frame clones, not every one. There are millions of clones in the sample; approximately 94% occur only once, and 1.5% to 2% lies in the top ten. From germline, CDR1 is MNHEY and CDR2 SMNVEV (reference sequence). The V segment lost 5 bases and the J segment 4 bases; nucleotides outside the gene matches: 5. The CDR3 extends over 13 amino acids. The receptor comes from a man younger than 35 in good health. Some clones in this sample may be carry-over from other donors' samples. This rearrangement joins TRBV27 to TRBJ2-7; 7 bases are shared with TRBD1. The sample consisted of naive CD8+ T cells from PBMCs. The CDR3 reads CASSPTGPYEQYF. The CDR3, as DNA: TGTGCCAGCAGTCCGACAGGGCCTTACGAGCAGTACTTC.